This T cell receptor beta chain emerged from a study of blood T cell repertoires in COVID-19. This CDR3 is built from 15 residues. The J segment lost 8 bases and the V segment lost 2 bases, leaving 6 bases of the junction unmatched. The germline CDR1 and CDR2 sequences are SEHNR and FQNEAQ (reference sequence). In the original analysis: Amplification with reference gene primers provided the estimates of nucleated cell counts. Clones were read by immunoSEQ multiplex PCR, and TCRdb kept only the in-frame ones, dropping some. V and J calls and clone size come straight from that table; D and trimming were deduced from the DNA. This sample has more than 150,000 clones; about nine tenths occur once, and the top ten carry less than 25%.

The TCR sequence derives from a man in his sixties or seventies with active or convalescent COVID-19. V is TRBV7-9 and J is TRBJ1-2; 12 nucleotides match TRBD1. Sequencing was carried out using peripheral blood. CDR3 sequence: CASSLSGTGGWGYTF. In nucleotides, the CDR3 is TGTGCCAGCAGCTTAAGTGGGACAGGGGGCTGGGGCTACACCTTC.